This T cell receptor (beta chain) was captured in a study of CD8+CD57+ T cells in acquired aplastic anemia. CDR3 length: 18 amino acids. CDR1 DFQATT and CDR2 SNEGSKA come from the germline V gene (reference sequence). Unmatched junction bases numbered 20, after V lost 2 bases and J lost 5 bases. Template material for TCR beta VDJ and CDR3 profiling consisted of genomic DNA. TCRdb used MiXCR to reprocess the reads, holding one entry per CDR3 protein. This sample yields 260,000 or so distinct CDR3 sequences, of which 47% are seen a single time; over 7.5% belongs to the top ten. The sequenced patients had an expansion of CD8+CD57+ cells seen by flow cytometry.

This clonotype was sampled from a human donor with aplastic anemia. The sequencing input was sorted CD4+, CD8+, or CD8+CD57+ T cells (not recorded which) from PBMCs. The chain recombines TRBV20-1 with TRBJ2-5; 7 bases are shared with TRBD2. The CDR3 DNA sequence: TGCAGTGCTAGACCCCATTGGGGGGGAAGTGGACACAAGGAGACCCAGTACTTC. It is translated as CSARPHWGGSGHKETQYF.